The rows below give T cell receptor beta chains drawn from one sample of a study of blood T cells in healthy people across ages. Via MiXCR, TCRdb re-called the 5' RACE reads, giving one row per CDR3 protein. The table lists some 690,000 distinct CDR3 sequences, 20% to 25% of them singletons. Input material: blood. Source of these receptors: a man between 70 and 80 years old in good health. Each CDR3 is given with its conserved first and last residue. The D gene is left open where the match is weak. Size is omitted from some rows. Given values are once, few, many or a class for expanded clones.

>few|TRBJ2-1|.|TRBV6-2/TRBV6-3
TGTGCCAGCAGTTCAGGGGGGCTTTCTGAGCAGTTCTTC
CASSSGGLSEQFF
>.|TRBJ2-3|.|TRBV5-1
TGCGCCAGCAGCTTGGAGGGGTGGGGCGCAGGCGATACGCAGTATTTT
CASSLEGWGAGDTQYF
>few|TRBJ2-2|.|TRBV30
TGTGTCTGGAGTTGGGGAGGCGGTATGGTTGCCGGGGAGCTGTTTTTT
CVWSWGGGMVAGELFF
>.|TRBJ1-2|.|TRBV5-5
TGTGCCAGCATTGTCGGGGCAGGTGGCTATGGCTACACCTTC
CASIVGAGGYGYTF
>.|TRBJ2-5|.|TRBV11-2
TGTGCCAGCAGCTTCAATGGAGAGACCCAGTACTTC
CASSFNGETQYF
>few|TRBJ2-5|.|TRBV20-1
TGCAGTGCTTCCGGGACGGAAGAGACCCAGTACTTC
CSASGTEETQYF
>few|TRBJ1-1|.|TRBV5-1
TGCGCCAGCAGCCCTAGGGACCTATCTGAAGCTTTCTTT
CASSPRDLSEAFF
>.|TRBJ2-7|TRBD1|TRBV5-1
TGCGCCGGCAGGTGGACAGGGGAAGGCTACGAGCAGTACTTC
CAGRWTGEGYEQYF
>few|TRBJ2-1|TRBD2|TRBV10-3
TGTGCCATCAGTGGACTAGCGGGGGGGCCGAGTGAGCAGTTCTTC
CAISGLAGGPSEQFF
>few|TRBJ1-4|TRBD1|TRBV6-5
TGTGCCGGCAGCCAGACAGGGGGTAATGAAAAACTGTTTTTT
CAGSQTGGNEKLFF
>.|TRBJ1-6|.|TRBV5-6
TGTGCCAGCAGCTTGAAGGGTTCAAATTCACCCCTCCACTTT
CASSLKGSNSPLHF
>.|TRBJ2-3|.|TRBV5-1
TGCGCCAGCAGTTCCACACAATCCTTCACAGATACGCAGTATTTT
CASSSTQSFTDTQYF
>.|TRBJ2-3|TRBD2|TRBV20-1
TGCAGTGCTAGACTCACGGGGGGAGATACGCAGTATTTT
CSARLTGGDTQYF
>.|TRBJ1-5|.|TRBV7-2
TGTGCCAGCAGCTGGCAAGTAGGCGCTCAGCCCCAGCATTTT
CASSWQVGAQPQHF
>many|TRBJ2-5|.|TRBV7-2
TGTGCCAGCAGCCTCCCTCCTGGCGATAAAGAGACCCAGTACTTC
CASSLPPGDKETQYF
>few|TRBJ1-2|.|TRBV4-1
TGCGCCAGCAGCCAAGACTCGTCCACATGGAATGGCTACACCTTC
CASSQDSSTWNGYTF
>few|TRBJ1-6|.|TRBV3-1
TGTGCCAGCAGCCAAGGGAAGGGAAGGGCAAGTTCACCCCTCCACTTT
CASSQGKGRASSPLHF
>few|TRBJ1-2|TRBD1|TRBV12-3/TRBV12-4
TGTGCCAGCAGTAGGGACAGCACAGAAACAGGCTACACCTTC
CASSRDSTETGYTF
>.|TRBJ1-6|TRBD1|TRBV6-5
TGTGCCAGCAGTTACCGTGGACAGGGTAAACCACCCCTCCACTTT
CASSYRGQGKPPLHF
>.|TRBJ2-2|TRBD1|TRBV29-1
TGCAGCGTTGAACACCGGGACAGAAACACCGGGGAGCTGTTTTTT
CSVEHRDRNTGELFF
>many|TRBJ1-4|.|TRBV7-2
TGTGCCAGCAGCTTAGGAGGGAGCCCTAATGAAAAACTGTTTTTT
CASSLGGSPNEKLFF
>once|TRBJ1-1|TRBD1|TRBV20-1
TGCAGTGCGACGGGACAGTCCTCCAGTGAAGCTTTCTTT
CSATGQSSSEAFF
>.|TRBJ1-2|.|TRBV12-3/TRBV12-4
TGTGCCAGCAACCATGGACGGGGGGGCTACACCTTC
CASNHGRGGYTF
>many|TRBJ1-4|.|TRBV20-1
TGCACCATGGTGGGAACAACTAATGAAAAACTGTTTTTT
CTMVGTTNEKLFF
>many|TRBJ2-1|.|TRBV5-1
TGCGCCAGCAGCTTAACTAGCTATGAGCAGTTCTTC
CASSLTSYEQFF
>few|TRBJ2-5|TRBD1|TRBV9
TGTGCCAGCAGCACCATGGGGACAGGGTTTCAAGAGACCCAGTACTTC
CASSTMGTGFQETQYF
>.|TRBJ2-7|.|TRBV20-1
TGCAGTGCCATACATCGCGTTGAGGGAAGGGCATACGAGCAGTACTTC
CSAIHRVEGRAYEQYF
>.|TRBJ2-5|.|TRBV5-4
TGTGCCAGCAGTCCTAGACAGCCGGAAGAGACCCAGTACTTC
CASSPRQPEETQYF
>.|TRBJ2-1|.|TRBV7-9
TGTGCCAGCGCGAGGGTACGGAACAATGAGCAGTTCTTC
CASARVRNNEQFF
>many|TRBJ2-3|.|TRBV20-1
TGCAGTGCTAGAGATCATCTAACAGATACGCAGTATTTT
CSARDHLTDTQYF
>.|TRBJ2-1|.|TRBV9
TGTGCCAGCAGCGCTCGCAGGGACTACAATGAGCAGTTCTTC
CASSARRDYNEQFF
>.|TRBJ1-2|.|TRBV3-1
TGTGCCAGCAGCCCAGTAAGCAGCTATGGCTACACCTTC
CASSPVSSYGYTF
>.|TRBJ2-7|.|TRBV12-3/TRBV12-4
TGTGCCAGCAGTTTGAGTCGTGGGAACTACGAGCAGTACTTC
CASSLSRGNYEQYF
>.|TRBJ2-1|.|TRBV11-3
TGTGCCAGCAGCCTCCCCCCAGATGAGCAGTTCTTC
CASSLPPDEQFF
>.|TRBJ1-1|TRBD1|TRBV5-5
TGTGCCAGCAGCCCTGATTTCGGGACGTGGGACAGGGCGGCCACTGAAGCTTTCTTT
CASSPDFGTWDRAATEAFF
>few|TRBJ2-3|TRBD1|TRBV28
TGTGCCAGCAGTTCCTGGCCGACAGGGAGCACAGATACGCAGTATTTT
CASSSWPTGSTDTQYF
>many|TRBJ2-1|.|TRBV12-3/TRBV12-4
TGTGCCAGCAGCGGCGGCACGGAGCAGTTCTTC
CASSGGTEQFF
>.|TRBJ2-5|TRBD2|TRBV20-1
TGCAGTGCTAGGTCCGGTAGCGGGGACCAAGAGACCCAGTACTTC
CSARSGSGDQETQYF
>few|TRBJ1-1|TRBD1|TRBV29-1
TGCAGCGTTACAGGGGTAGGGACTGAAGCTTTCTTT
CSVTGVGTEAFF
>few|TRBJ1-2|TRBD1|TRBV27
TGTGCCAGCAGTTCGGCCGGGACAGGGTTCGGTGGCTACACCTTC
CASSSAGTGFGGYTF